The next 14 T cell receptor beta chains were all read from a single sample in a study of blood T cell repertoires in COVID-19. Sequenced by immunoSEQ multiplex PCR; TCRdb stores in-frame clones only, minus some. Here the sample spans 190,000 or so clones, 85% to 90% being singletons. Sequencing was done on a sample of peripheral blood. These receptor sequences come from a woman aged 18-29 years who had recovered from COVID-19.

The chain joins TRBV19 to TRBJ2-4; D is possibly TRBD1 (6 bases). V lost 4 bases and J lost 0, with 10 bases in between. This CDR3 is 15 amino acids long. Per germline, CDR1 LNHDA and CDR2 SQIVND (reference sequence). The CDR3 DNA follows: TGTGCCAGTAGTACAGGGGACGCAGCCAAAAACATTCAGTACTTC. Translated, it gives CASSTGDAAKNIQYF.

The J gene is TRBJ2-1, the V gene TRBV2, with 9 bases that match TRBD2. The J segment lost 5 bases and the V segment lost 8 bases, leaving 10 bases of the junction unmatched. This CDR3 is 15 amino acids long. Germline V gene lookup returns CDR1 SNHLY and CDR2 FYNNEI. CDR3 region: CASSERGVLHNEQFF. DNA for the CDR3: TGTGCCAGCTCTGAGCGGGGGGTTCTCCACAATGAGCAGTTCTTC.

V and J are TRBV30 and TRBJ1-2; D not resolved. The germline CDR1 and CDR2 sequences are GTSNPN and SVGIG (reference sequence). CDR3 length: 11 amino acids. Trimming left V 2 bases short and J 2 bases short, with 3 bases between. The chain's CDR3 is CAWSPNYGYTF. The DNA of the CDR3 is TGTGCCTGGAGTCCAAACTATGGCTACACCTTC.

This chain uses TRBV6-6 with TRBJ2-3, with D perhaps TRBD1 (7 bases). V lost 7 bases, J lost 11 bases, and 19 bases lay in between. This CDR3 has 13 residues. The V gene's germline CDR1 is MNHNY and CDR2 SVGAGI (reference sequence). For the CDR3, the DNA is TGTGCCAGCACCCCAGGGGGGCTCGGGGAGCAGTATTTT. Translating gives CASTPGGLGEQYF.

For the CDR3, the DNA is TGCGCCAGCAGTCACTGGACAAACGAAACGAATTCACCCCTCCACTTT. Encoded protein: CASSHWTNETNSPLHF. The genes are TRBV23-1 and TRBJ1-6, with D perhaps TRBD1 (5 bases). TRBV23-1 is an ORF, and what it does is uncertain. Trimming cost V 3 bases and J 7 bases, with 16 bases left between them. The CDR3 contains 16 residues.

This clone was picked up a small number of times. The J gene is TRBJ2-3, the V gene TRBV6-4; 10 bases fit TRBD2. CDR3 size: 15 residues. Germline V gene data show CDR1 as MRHNA and CDR2 as SNTAGT. V was clipped by 5 bases and J by 2 bases; unmatched bases: 4. CDR3 protein: CASSISGGTTDTQYF. CDR3 nucleotide sequence: TGTGCCAGCAGTATTAGCGGGGGGACCACAGATACGCAGTATTTT.

The rearrangement links TRBV5-8 to TRBJ1-1; weak D call: TRBD1 (5 bases). Germline CDR1 SGHTS, CDR2 YDEGEE. The CDR3 totals 15 residues. The V and J ends lost 2 bases and 0 bases respectively, with 11 bases between them. The CDR3 nucleotides are TGTGCCAGCAGCTTTCCCTGGGGCCTGAACACTGAAGCTTTCTTT. Amino acids: CASSFPWGLNTEAFF. Using reference TRBV5-8 and TRBJ1-1 for the parts outside the CDR3, the full variable domain is EAGVTQSPTHLIKTRGQQATLRCSPISGHTSVYWYQQALGLGLQFLLWYDEGEERNRGNFPPRFSGRQFPNYSSELNVNALELEDSALYLCASSFPWGLNTEAFFGQGTRLTVV.

The V call is TRBV5-1, the J call TRBJ2-1, with TRBD2 identical over 9 bases. CDR3 length equals 15 residues. The J segment lost 6 bases and the V segment lost 0 bases, leaving 4 bases of the junction unmatched. Germline lookup yields CDR1 SGHRS and CDR2 YFSETQ. The chain's CDR3 is CASSLAGTSTNEQFF. The CDR3 DNA reads as TGCGCCAGCAGCTTGGCCGGGACTAGCACCAATGAGCAGTTCTTC.

The chain has TRBV14 and TRBJ1-6; possibly TRBD1 for D (6 bases). Trimming took 4 bases from V and 5 from J, leaving 15 bases between them. CDR3 length: 16 amino acids. Germline assignment: CDR1 SGHDN and CDR2 FVKESK. This CDR3 reads CASSPPGATNNSPLHF. CDR3 DNA sequence: TGTGCCAGCAGCCCTCCAGGGGCTACAAATAATTCACCCCTCCACTTT. The full variable domain, completed using reference TRBV14 and TRBJ1-6, is EAGVTQFPSHSVIEKGQTVTLRCDPISGHDNLYWYRRVMGKEIKFLLHFVKESKQDESGMPNNRFLAERTGGTYSTLKVQPAELEDSGVYFCASSPPGATNNSPLHFGNGTRLTVT.

The chain recombines TRBV7-3 with TRBJ2-7; maybe TRBD2 (6 bases). The V end lost 2 bases, the J end lost 1 base, and 12 bases lay between the germline ends. Germline assignment: CDR1 SGHTA and CDR2 FQGTGA. The CDR3 consists of 15 residues. In nucleotides, the CDR3 is TGTGCCAGCAGCTTAGGGGGGAGTAAATCCTACGAGCAGTACTTC. Its protein product is CASSLGGSKSYEQYF.

This clone was observed once. CDR3 protein: CASSQSGSGGEQFF. As DNA, the CDR3 is TGTGCCAGCAGCCAATCGGGGAGCGGAGGTGAGCAGTTCTTC. The V and J genes are TRBV16 and TRBJ2-1; D might be TRBD2 (5 bases). Deletions cut 0 bases from V and 9 bases from J, with 12 bases between. The germline V gene has CDR1 KGHSY and CDR2 FQNENV. There are 14 residues in the CDR3.

V usage is TRBV19 and J usage is TRBJ1-2, with 9 bases matching TRBD1. After removal of 4 bases from V and 8 bases from J, the junction contained 8 bases not matched to a gene. This CDR3 region has 14 residues. CDR1 LNHDA and CDR2 SQIVND come from the germline V gene (reference sequence). The CDR3 nucleotides are TGTGCCAGTAGTACCCGGGACAGGGAAGGAGGCTACACCTTC. Encoded protein: CASSTRDREGGYTF.

The gene calls are TRBV19 and TRBJ2-1, with a possible D match to TRBD2 (6 bases). V was pared by 6 bases and J by 0 bases, with 9 bases between. In germline, CDR1 is LNHDA, CDR2 SQIVND (reference sequence). The CDR3 runs 14 residues. CDR3 sequence (DNA): TGTGCCAGTAGGGGACTTAGCTCCTACAATGAGCAGTTCTTC. Protein: CASRGLSSYNEQFF.

The V call is TRBV7-8, the J call TRBJ2-7, with no clear D. The ends were cut back, 4 bases at V and 3 bases at J, with 10 bases in the middle. Germline V gives CDR1 SGHVS, CDR2 FQNEAQ. The CDR3 is 13 amino acids. The CDR3 DNA reads as TGTGCCAGCAGCTCCCCACAGATCTACGAGCAGTACGTC. The encoded protein is CASSSPQIYEQYV.